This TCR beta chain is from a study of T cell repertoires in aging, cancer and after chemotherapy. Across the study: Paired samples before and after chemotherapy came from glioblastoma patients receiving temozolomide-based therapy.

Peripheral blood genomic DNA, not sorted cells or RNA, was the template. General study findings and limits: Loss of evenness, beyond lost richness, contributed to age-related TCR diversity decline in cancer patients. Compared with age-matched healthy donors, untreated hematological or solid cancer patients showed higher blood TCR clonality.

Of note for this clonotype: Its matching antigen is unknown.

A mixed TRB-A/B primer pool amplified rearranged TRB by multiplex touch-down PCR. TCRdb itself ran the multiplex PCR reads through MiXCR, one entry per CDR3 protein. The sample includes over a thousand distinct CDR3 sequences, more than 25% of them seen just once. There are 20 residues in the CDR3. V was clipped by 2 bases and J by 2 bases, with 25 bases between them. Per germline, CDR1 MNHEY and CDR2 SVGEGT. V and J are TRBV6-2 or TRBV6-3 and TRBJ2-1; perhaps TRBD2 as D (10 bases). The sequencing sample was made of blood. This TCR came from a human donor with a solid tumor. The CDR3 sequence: CASSYTGQGGSGGAYNEQFF. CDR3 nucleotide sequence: TGTGCCAGCAGTTACACGGGACAGGGAGGGAGCGGGGGGGCCTACAATGAGCAGTTCTTC.